The 23 T cell receptor beta chains in this list originate from one sample, sequenced in a study of T cells in localized non-small cell lung cancer. Clones were read by immunoSEQ multiplex PCR, and TCRdb kept only the in-frame ones, dropping some. The data contain fewer than 8,500 clones, over 75% of them singletons. This sample comprised peripheral blood, obtained before any cancer treatment. Receptor source: a male donor older than 55 with stage III lung adenocarcinoma.

In this sample, this clone turned up once. The rearrangement joins TRBV11-3 to TRBJ2-5; 9 bases map to TRBD1. This CDR3 comprises 14 residues. From germline, CDR1 is SGHNT and CDR2 YENEEA. J was trimmed by 4 bases and V by 3 bases; bases with no gene match: 3. CDR3 nucleotides: TGTGCCAGCAGCTTGGACAGGGGTGGAGAGACCCAGTACTTC. Amino acid sequence: CASSLDRGGETQYF.

The chain carries TRBV6-5 and TRBJ2-1; 8 bases agree with TRBD2. Germline CDR1 and CDR2: MNHEY and SVGAGI. V lost 6 bases and J lost 7; bases outside the gene matches: 11. The CDR3 covers 15 residues. The DNA for the CDR3 is TGTGCCAGCAGCGGGAGGGGGGCCGGGGAGAATGAGCAGTTCTTC. Protein product: CASSGRGAGENEQFF.

This chain connects TRBV5-1 to TRBJ2-2; TRBD1 aligns across 9 bases. Trimming took 0 bases from V and 6 from J; bases not matched to a gene: 3. Germline V CDR1 and CDR2: SGHRS, YFSETQ. The CDR3 has 15 amino acids. The CDR3 region has the DNA TGCGCCAGCAGCTTGGGACAGGGGGTTTCCGGGGAGCTGTTTTTT. This gives the protein CASSLGQGVSGELFF.

V usage is TRBV11-2 and J usage is TRBJ2-1; 7 nucleotides align to TRBD2. Germline values: CDR1 SGHAT, CDR2 FQNNGV. The CDR3 consists of 15 residues. J lost 4 bases, V lost 1 base, and 4 bases had no gene match. Here the CDR3 DNA reads TGTGCCAGCAGCTTAGCGGCGGGGGTGTACAATGAGCAGTTCTTC. Translation gives CASSLAAGVYNEQFF.

This chain connects TRBV30 to TRBJ2-3; 8 bases are shared with TRBD1. V gave up 2 bases and J gave up 2 bases; unmatched junction bases: 6. CDR3 size: 15 residues. Germline CDR1 reads GTSNPN; CDR2 reads SVGIG (reference sequence). The CDR3 region is CAWSRTGTFTDTQYF. The CDR3 nucleotides read TGTGCCTGGAGTCGGACAGGGACCTTCACAGATACGCAGTATTTT.

This rearrangement joins TRBV19 to TRBJ1-1, with D possibly TRBD1 on 5 matching bases. V was cut by 10 bases and J by 1 base, with 19 bases left in between. The CDR3 has 15 amino acids. Germline V gene lookup returns CDR1 LNHDA and CDR2 SQIVND (reference sequence). Here the CDR3 reads CATRSGTARNTEAFF. For the CDR3, the DNA is TGTGCCACGCGGTCCGGGACGGCTAGGAACACTGAAGCTTTCTTT.

The chain carries TRBV19 and TRBJ1-3; D uncertain. V shed 5 bases and J shed 0 bases, with 11 bases lying between them. This CDR3 is 15 amino acids long. Per germline, CDR1 LNHDA and CDR2 SQIVND (reference sequence). The CDR3 here is CASSWQLSSGNTIYF. The CDR3 coding sequence is TGTGCCAGTAGTTGGCAGCTGAGCTCTGGAAACACCATATATTTT.

Remarks on this clone: Different DNA sequences within this sample yield the same CDR3. The J gene is TRBJ1-1, the V gene TRBV6-5; D possibly corresponds to TRBD1 (5 bases). The V gene's germline CDR1 is MNHEY and CDR2 SVGAGI. This CDR3 comprises 15 residues. The V end was cut by 0 bases, the J end by 3 bases, with 11 bases between. CDR3: CASSYSPGGDTEAFF. In DNA form, the CDR3 reads TGTGCCAGCAGTTACTCACCGGGAGGGGACACTGAAGCTTTCTTT.

V usage is TRBV5-4 and J usage is TRBJ2-7, with a tentative D call TRBD1 (5 bases). The V end lost 0 bases, the J end lost 2 bases, and 12 bases lay between the germline ends. This CDR3 spans 15 amino acids. The germline gives CDR1 SGHNT, CDR2 YYREEE (reference sequence). Written as DNA, the CDR3 is TGTGCCAGCAGCTTGGGTAAGGGGCCTCCCTACGAGCAGTACTTC. It translates to CASSLGKGPPYEQYF.

The gene calls are TRBV9 and TRBJ2-5, with D perhaps TRBD2 (5 bases). V was cut by 0 bases and J by 5 bases, with 11 bases left in between. There are 14 residues in the CDR3. Per the germline V gene, CDR1 is SGDLS and CDR2 is YYNGEE. CDR3 loop: CASSVAPSGETQYF. CDR3 nucleotide sequence: TGTGCCAGCAGCGTAGCGCCCAGCGGTGAGACCCAGTACTTC.

A remark on this clone: One end of the junction fails to match germline, which may point to a read error. The gene calls are TRBV7-2 and TRBJ1-1; no firm D call. The germline V gene encodes CDR1 SGHTA and CDR2 FQGNSA. The length of the CDR3 is 13 residues. CDR3 region: CASSPTRNTEAFF. CDR3 sequence (DNA): TGCGCCAGCAGCCCGACACGGAACACTGAAGCTTTCTTT.

V gene TRBV6-1 combines with J gene TRBJ2-3, with no clear D. Germline CDR1 is MNHNS and CDR2 is SASEGT. The CDR3 spans 13 residues. V was clipped by 2 bases and J by 11 bases, with 14 bases between them. CDR3 sequence: CASSEPRAHRQYF. The DNA of the CDR3 is TGTGCCAGCAGTGAACCCCGGGCCCATAGGCAGTATTTT.

This clone has only a few counts. The chain carries TRBV28 and TRBJ2-3; D perhaps matches TRBD2 (5 bases). Trimming took off 2 bases at V and 2 bases at J, with 8 bases between the two ends. Germline assignment: CDR1 MDHEN and CDR2 SYDVKM. This CDR3 comprises 14 residues. The CDR3 region has the DNA TGTGCCAGCAGTTTAGGAGGAAACACAGATACGCAGTATTTT. Protein: CASSLGGNTDTQYF. The variable domain in full, completed from reference TRBV28 and TRBJ2-3, reads DVKVTQSSRYLVKRTGEKVFLECVQDMDHENMFWYRQDPGLGLRLIYFSYDVKMKEKGDIPEGYSVSREKKERFSLILESASTNQTSMYLCASSLGGNTDTQYFGPGTRLTVL.

The chain is built from TRBV18 and TRBJ2-1; 7 bases are a match to TRBD2. The CDR3 length is 15 residues. Germline V gene data show CDR1 as KGHSH and CDR2 as LQKENI. The J segment lost 4 bases and the V segment lost 3 bases, leaving 6 bases of the junction unmatched. CDR3 nucleotides: TGTGCCAGCTCACCTTTGGGCGGGGGTTACAATGAGCAGTTCTTC. Its protein product is CASSPLGGGYNEQFF.

Written as DNA, the CDR3 is TGCGCCAGCACCCCCCGTGGCAGGGGGCTAGCGGGGGCTGGCGGGGAGCTGTTTTTT. Protein sequence: CASTPRGRGLAGAGGELFF. The chain links TRBV5-1 to TRBJ2-2, with 10 bases that match TRBD2. Trimming removed 6 bases from V and 7 bases from J; junction bases left unmatched: 21. Looked up from germline, CDR1 is SGHRS and CDR2 is YFSETQ. CDR3 length: 19 residues. The whole variable domain, filled in from reference TRBV5-1 and TRBJ2-2, reads KAGVTQTPRYLIKTRGQQVTLSCSPISGHRSVSWYQQTPGQGLQFLFEYFSETQRNKGNFPGRFSGRQFSNSRSEMNVSTLELGDSALYLCASTPRGRGLAGAGGELFFGEGSRLTVL.

The genes are TRBV5-1 and TRBJ2-3; no clear D. The CDR3 runs 12 residues. Germline lookup yields CDR1 SGHRS and CDR2 YFSETQ. The V end lost 4 bases, the J end lost 7 bases, and 10 bases lay between the germline ends. The CDR3 loop is CASSPYTNTQYF. For the CDR3, the DNA is TGCGCCAGCAGCCCCTATACGAATACGCAGTATTTT.

The rearrangement joins TRBV18 to TRBJ2-3; D unresolved. Trimming cost V 0 bases and J 0 bases, with 10 bases left between them. This CDR3 spans 16 amino acids. The germline V gene encodes CDR1 KGHSH and CDR2 LQKENI. CDR3 bases: TGTGCCAGCTCACCACCGGGTTCAGTCAGCACAGATACGCAGTATTTT. It specifies CASSPPGSVSTDTQYF.

This clone is termed medium-sized. J is TRBJ2-7 and V is TRBV6-5; 10 bases align to TRBD2. V shed 2 bases and J 7 bases; nucleotides not matched to a gene: 8. Germline CDR1 reads MNHEY; CDR2 reads SVGAGI. The CDR3 has 15 residues. The CDR3 sequence is CASSYASGSSREQYF. The CDR3, as DNA: TGTGCCAGCAGTTACGCTAGCGGGAGTTCGAGGGAGCAGTACTTC.

This chain joins TRBV7-8 and TRBJ1-2; no clear D. V was shortened by 2 bases and J by 3 bases, with 4 bases between the two germline ends. The CDR3 runs 12 residues. The germline gives CDR1 SGHVS, CDR2 FQNEAQ. The CDR3 region has the DNA TGTGCCAGCAGCTTAAACGACTATGGCTACACCTTC. This translates into CASSLNDYGYTF.

This clone was observed a single time. The chain combines TRBV5-6 with TRBJ2-5; no reliable D call. The DNA end is more similar to TRBJ2-7, so the J call may be wrong. The CDR3 contains 12 residues. Germline V CDR1 and CDR2: SGHDT, YYEEEE. The CDR3 DNA reads TGTGCCAGCAGTGTGAATCCCCTCGAGCAGTACTTC. It encodes CASSVNPLEQYF.

This sequence joins TRBV6-6 and TRBJ2-3, with D tentatively TRBD2 (6 bases). Trimming stripped 7 bases from V and 4 bases from J, with 15 bases between. This CDR3 has 14 amino acids. Germline assignment: CDR1 MNHNY and CDR2 SVGAGI (reference sequence). In DNA form, the CDR3 reads TGTGCCAGCACCGGGGGTTCCCCCCCAGATACGCAGTATTTT. This encodes CASTGGSPPDTQYF.

V gene TRBV9 combines with J gene TRBJ2-5; D remains ambiguous. The CDR3 totals 13 residues. CDR1 is SGDLS, CDR2 YYNGEE, per germline. V gave up 4 bases and J gave up 0 bases, with 7 bases separating them. As DNA, the CDR3 is TGTGCCAGCAGCCCGCCCTACCAAGAGACCCAGTACTTC. It encodes CASSPPYQETQYF.

The genes are TRBV15 and TRBJ2-5; D is perhaps TRBD2 (6 bases). V lost 8 bases to trimming and J lost 2 bases, with 9 bases between them. This CDR3 is built from 12 residues. Looked up from germline, CDR1 is LNHNV and CDR2 is YYDKDF (reference sequence). CDR3 region: CATSRGQETQYF. CDR3 sequence (DNA): TGTGCCACCTCGCGGGGACAAGAGACCCAGTACTTC.